Ten or more counts support the clone carrying this T cell receptor beta chain. The antigen is undetermined. The data derive from a study of response to subunit inactivated influenza vaccine. Germline V lookup: CDR1 SGHRS, CDR2 YFSETQ. The CDR3 runs to 14 residues. V was shortened by 0 bases and J by 4 bases, with 9 bases between the two germline ends. Study results and caveats: Authors proposed each seasonal influenza vaccination draws in few new T cells.

TCRdb fed the RT-PCR reads into MiXCR, producing one record per CDR3 protein. The sample lists 300,000 to 350,000 distinct CDR3 sequences, 21% occurring once. This clonotype was sampled from a man aged 45-69 years who received an inactivated influenza vaccine. The chain combines TRBV5-1 with TRBJ2-3; possibly TRBD1 for D (5 bases). Sequences were derived from PBMCs from blood, sampled less than 22 months after vaccination. In DNA form, the CDR3 reads TGCGCCAGCAGCTTGGAGCAGGGATCAGATACGCAGTATTTT. This codes for CASSLEQGSDTQYF.